Listed below are T cell receptor beta chains from one sample, sequenced in a study of blood T cell repertoires in COVID-19. Sequencing used immunoSEQ multiplex PCR; TCRdb keeps in-frame clones, though not all of them. The sample carries over 200,000 clones, 84% recorded once. Material for sequencing was peripheral blood. These receptors came from a woman aged 80 or over with COVID-19, enrolled during active disease. Both conserved end residues are part of each CDR3. A D gene is named only where the DNA matches it firmly.

d_call v_call cdr3_aa
NA TRBV19 CASRVVGMNTEAFF
NA TRBV5-1 CASSYTGPTYEQYF
NA TRBV29-1 CSARTGTNEKLFF
NA TRBV5-1 CASSLGGGNQPQHF
NA TRBV10-3 CAISNTDTQYF
NA TRBV3-1/TRBV3-2 CASSQDYARLGEQYF
TRBD2 TRBV29-1 CSVDSQGREGTDTQYF
TRBD2 TRBV15 CATSPGSGGARYEQYF
NA TRBV5-1 CASSLDGVNGNTIYF
TRBD1 TRBV10-3 CAALKGADTDTQYF
TRBD2 TRBV28 CASRGLANEQYF
TRBD1 TRBV27 CASPGDRRYYEQYF
TRBD2 TRBV7-3 CASSSAGTEQFF
TRBD2 TRBV7-3 CASTSSSGGASYNEQFF
TRBD1 TRBV12-3/TRBV12-4 CASSSQGALGYTF
NA TRBV11-3 CASSLGWREKLFF
NA TRBV12-3/TRBV12-4 CASSFPGSEAFF
TRBD2 TRBV3-1/TRBV3-2 CATVSGDQWTQYF
NA TRBV2 CASSDQNYGYTF
TRBD2 TRBV3-1/TRBV3-2 CASSQEWGGTGTTPTEQFF
NA TRBV5-1 CASSAYSTDTQYF
TRBD1 TRBV7-9 CASSFGQVYGYTF
TRBD1 TRBV19 CASSDRVNTEAFF
NA TRBV9 CASSVASIAVVAGELFF
NA TRBV5-1 CASSARGSHYEQYF
NA TRBV6-6 CAAAVREYNEQFF
NA TRBV5-1 CASTQGGNTEAFF
TRBD1 TRBV6-5 CASTADRGGQPQHF
NA TRBV6-5 CASSYSAGVNSPLHF
NA TRBV29-1 CSVEDLLVGGEQYF
NA TRBV28 CASSLFPKGSLYNEQFF
NA TRBV19 CASKMAEVNTEAFF
NA TRBV5-6 CASSLAGRGMIQHF
TRBD1 TRBV5-1 CASSRTGTGELFF
NA TRBV6-6 CASSSGDGLEFF
NA TRBV12-3/TRBV12-4 CASSDTANYGYTF
TRBD1 TRBV6-2/TRBV6-3 CASSSGTGMETQYF
NA TRBV25-1 CASSGSGNQPQHF
NA TRBV5-1 CASSSGGGSGNTEAFF
NA TRBV27 CASRADRRYAGELFF
TRBD2 TRBV3-1/TRBV3-2 CASSLMGLAERKGNTQYF